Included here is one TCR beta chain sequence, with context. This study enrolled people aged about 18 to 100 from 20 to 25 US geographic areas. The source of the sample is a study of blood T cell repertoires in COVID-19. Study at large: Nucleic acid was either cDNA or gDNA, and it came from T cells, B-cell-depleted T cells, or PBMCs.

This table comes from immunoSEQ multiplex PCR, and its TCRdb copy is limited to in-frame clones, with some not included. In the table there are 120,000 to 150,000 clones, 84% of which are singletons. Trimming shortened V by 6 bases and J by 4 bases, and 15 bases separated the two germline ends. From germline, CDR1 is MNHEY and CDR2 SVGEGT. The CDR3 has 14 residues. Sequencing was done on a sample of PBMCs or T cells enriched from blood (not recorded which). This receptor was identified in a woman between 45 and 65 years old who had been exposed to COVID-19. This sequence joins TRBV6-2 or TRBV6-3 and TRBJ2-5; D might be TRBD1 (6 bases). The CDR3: CASSLTGNGETQYF. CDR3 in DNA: TGTGCCAGCAGCTTAACAGGGAACGGAGAGACCCAGTACTTC.